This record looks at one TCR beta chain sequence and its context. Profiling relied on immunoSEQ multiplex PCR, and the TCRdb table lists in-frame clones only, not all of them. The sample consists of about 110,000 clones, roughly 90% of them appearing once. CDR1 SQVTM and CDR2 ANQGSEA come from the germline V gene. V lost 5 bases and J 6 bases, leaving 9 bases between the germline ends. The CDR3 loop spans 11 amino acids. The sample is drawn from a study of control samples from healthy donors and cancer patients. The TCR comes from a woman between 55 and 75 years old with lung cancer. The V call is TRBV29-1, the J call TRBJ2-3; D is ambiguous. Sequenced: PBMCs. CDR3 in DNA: TGCAGCGTTCGACAAGAGGATACGCAGTATTTT. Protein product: CSVRQEDTQYF.